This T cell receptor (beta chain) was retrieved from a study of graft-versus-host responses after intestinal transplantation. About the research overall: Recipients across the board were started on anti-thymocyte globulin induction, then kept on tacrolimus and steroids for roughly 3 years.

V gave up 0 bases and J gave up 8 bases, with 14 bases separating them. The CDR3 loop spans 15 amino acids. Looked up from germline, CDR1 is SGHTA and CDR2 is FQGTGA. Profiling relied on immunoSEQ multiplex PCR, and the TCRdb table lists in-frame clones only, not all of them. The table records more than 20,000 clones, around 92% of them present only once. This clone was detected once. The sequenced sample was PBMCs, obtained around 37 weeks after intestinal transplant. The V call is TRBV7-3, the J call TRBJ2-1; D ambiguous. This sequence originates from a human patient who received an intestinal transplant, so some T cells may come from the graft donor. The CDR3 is CASSLTPLGTDEQFF. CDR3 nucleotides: TGTGCCAGCAGCTTAACCCCTCTGGGAACGGATGAGCAGTTCTTC.